This TCR beta chain is drawn from a study of T cells in localized non-small cell lung cancer. Using immunoSEQ multiplex PCR, the repertoire was profiled, and TCRdb retains in-frame clones only, with some absent. The repertoire includes some 50,000 clones, approximately 80% of them detected once, and roughly 18% sits in the top ten. The V end lost 4 bases, the J end lost 4 bases, and 18 bases lay between the germline ends. CDR3 length: 16 amino acids. Looked up from germline, CDR1 is SGHDN and CDR2 is FVKESK. The sequence came from a man aged 40 to 69 with stage III lung adenocarcinoma. This sequence joins TRBV14 and TRBJ2-3; weak D call: TRBD2 (7 bases). The sequences come from peripheral blood mononuclear cells, collected before any cancer treatment. CDR3 loop: CASSPLRRGGADTQYF. CDR3 DNA sequence: TGTGCCAGCAGCCCTCTCCGGAGGGGGGGTGCAGATACGCAGTATTTT.